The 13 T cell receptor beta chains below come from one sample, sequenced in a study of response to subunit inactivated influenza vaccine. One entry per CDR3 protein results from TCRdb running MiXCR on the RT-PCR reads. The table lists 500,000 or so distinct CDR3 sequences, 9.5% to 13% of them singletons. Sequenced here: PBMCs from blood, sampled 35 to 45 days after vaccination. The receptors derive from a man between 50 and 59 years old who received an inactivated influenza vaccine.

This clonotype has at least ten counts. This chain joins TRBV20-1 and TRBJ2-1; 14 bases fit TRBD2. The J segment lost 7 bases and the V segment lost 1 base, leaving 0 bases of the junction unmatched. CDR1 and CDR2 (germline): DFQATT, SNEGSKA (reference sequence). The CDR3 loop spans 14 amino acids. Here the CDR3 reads CSARGTSGGNEQFF. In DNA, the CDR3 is TGCAGTGCTAGAGGGACTAGCGGGGGGAATGAGCAGTTCTTC.

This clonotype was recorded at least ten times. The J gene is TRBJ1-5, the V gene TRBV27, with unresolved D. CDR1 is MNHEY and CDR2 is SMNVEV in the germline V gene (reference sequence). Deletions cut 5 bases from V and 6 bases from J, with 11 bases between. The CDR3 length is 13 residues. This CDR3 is CASSPWYGQPQHF. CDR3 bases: TGTGCCAGCAGTCCCTGGTACGGTCAGCCCCAGCATTTT.

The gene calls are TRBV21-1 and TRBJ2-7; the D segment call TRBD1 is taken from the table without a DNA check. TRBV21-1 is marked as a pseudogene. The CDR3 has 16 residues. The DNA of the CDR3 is TGTGCCAGCAGCAAAGGACCCAGGGGGCCCGGAAACGAGCAGTACTTC. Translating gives CASSKGPRGPGNEQYF.

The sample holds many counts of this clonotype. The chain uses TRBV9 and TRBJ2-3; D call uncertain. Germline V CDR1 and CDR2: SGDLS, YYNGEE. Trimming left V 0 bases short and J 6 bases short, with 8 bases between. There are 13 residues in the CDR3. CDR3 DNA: TGTGCCAGCAGCGTAGCTACGGTGGATACGCAGTATTTT. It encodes CASSVATVDTQYF.

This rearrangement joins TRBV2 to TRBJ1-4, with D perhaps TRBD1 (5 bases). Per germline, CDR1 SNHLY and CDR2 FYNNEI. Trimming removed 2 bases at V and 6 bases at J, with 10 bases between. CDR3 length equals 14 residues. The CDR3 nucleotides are TGTGCCAGCAGTGAATTGGGGCGGGATGAAAAACTGTTTTTT. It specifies CASSELGRDEKLFF.

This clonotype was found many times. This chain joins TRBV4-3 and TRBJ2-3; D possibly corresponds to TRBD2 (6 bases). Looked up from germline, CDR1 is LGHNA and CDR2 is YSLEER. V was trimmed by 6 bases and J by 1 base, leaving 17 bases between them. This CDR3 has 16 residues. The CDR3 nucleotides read TGCGCCAGCAGTGAGTACTCCGGAGGGGGCACAGATACGCAGTATTTT. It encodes CASSEYSGGGTDTQYF.

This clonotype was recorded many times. CDR3 sequence (DNA): TGTGCCAGCAGTCTTCGACGGGGAGCCGGGGAGCTGTTTTTT. Encoded protein: CASSLRRGAGELFF. The chain combines TRBV6-1 with TRBJ2-2, with D possibly matching TRBD2 (5 bases). This CDR3 is 14 amino acids long. V was clipped by 5 bases and J by 6 bases, with 13 bases between them. Germline CDR1 is MNHNS and CDR2 is SASEGT.

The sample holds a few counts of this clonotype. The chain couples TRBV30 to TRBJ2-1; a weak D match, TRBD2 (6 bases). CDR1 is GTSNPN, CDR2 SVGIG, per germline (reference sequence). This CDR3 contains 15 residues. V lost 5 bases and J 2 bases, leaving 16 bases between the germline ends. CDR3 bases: TGTGCCTGGCGACGGCGGGACTTGACCTACAATGAGCAGTTCTTC. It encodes CAWRRRDLTYNEQFF.

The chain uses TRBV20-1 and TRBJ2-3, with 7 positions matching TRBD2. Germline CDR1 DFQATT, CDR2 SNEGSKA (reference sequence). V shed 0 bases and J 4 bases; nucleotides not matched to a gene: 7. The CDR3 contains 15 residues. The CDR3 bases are TGCAGTGCTAGAGAAAACGGGAGGATGGCAGATACGCAGTATTTT. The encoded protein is CSARENGRMADTQYF.

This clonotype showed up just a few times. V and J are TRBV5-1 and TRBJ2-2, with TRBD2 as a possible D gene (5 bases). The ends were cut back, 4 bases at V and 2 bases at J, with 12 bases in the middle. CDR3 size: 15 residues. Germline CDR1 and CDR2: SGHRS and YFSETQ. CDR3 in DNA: TGCGCCAGCAGCGCGGGCAGGATAAACACCGGGGAGCTGTTTTTT. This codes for CASSAGRINTGELFF.

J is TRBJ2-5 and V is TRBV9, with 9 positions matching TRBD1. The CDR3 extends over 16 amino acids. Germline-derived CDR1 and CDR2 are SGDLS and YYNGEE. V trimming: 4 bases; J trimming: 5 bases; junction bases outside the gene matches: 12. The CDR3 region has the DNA TGTGCCAGCAGCACCCAAGGACAGGGGAAGGGGGAGACCCAGTACTTC. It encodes CASSTQGQGKGETQYF.

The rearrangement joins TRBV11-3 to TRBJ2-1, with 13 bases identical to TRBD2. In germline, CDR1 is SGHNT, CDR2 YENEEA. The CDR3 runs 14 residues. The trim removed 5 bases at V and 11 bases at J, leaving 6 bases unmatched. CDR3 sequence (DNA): TGTGCCAGCAGCCCCGGGACTAGCGGGGACCAGCAGTTCTTC. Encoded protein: CASSPGTSGDQQFF.

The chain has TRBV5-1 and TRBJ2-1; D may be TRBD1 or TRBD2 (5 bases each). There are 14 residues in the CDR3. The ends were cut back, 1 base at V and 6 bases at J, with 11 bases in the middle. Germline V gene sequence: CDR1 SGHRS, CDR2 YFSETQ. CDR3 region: CASSLLGVGNEQFF. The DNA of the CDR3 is TGCGCCAGCAGCTTGTTGGGGGTGGGCAATGAGCAGTTCTTC.